Below, 20 T cell receptor beta chains from the same sample are listed, as sequenced in a study of T-cell reconstitution after alpha-beta-depleted transplantation in children. During its preparation, the TCRbeta library received unique molecular identifiers. TCRdb reprocessed the PCR reads with MiXCR, giving one entry per CDR3 protein. The sample shows roughly 400,000 distinct CDR3 sequences, about 45% of them seen only once. Sequenced here: PBMCs, sampled before TCRalphabeta/CD19-depleted stem cell transplant. These receptors were obtained from a girl aged 2-10 years with aplastic anemia, due to receive a stem cell transplant.

The V gene is TRBV7-2, the J gene TRBJ2-1, with 7 bases matching TRBD2. The CDR3 contains 15 residues. The trim removed 6 bases at V and 2 bases at J, leaving 7 bases unmatched. Germline V gives CDR1 SGHTA, CDR2 FQGNSA. The CDR3: CASSYSGATYNEQFF. In DNA form, the CDR3 reads TGTGCCAGCAGTTACAGCGGGGCCACCTACAATGAGCAGTTCTTC.

The chain links TRBV7-2 to TRBJ2-3; TRBD2 aligns across 10 bases. This CDR3 contains 15 residues. Germline V gives CDR1 SGHTA, CDR2 FQGNSA. Germline trimming cut 6 bases from V and 7 bases from J; bases unmatched to any gene: 10. CDR3 protein: CASSTSGGAGNTQYF. In DNA, the CDR3 is TGTGCCAGCAGTACAAGCGGGGGGGCCGGAAATACGCAGTATTTT. The full variable domain, completed using reference TRBV7-2 and TRBJ2-3, is GAGVSQSPSNKVTEKGKDVELRCDPISGHTALYWYRQSLGQGLEFLIYFQGNSAPDKSGLPSDRFSAERTGGSVSTLTIQRTQQEDSAVYLCASSTSGGAGNTQYFGPGTRLTVL.

This CDR3 is CSVREGYEQYF. The CDR3 nucleotides are TGCAGTGTACGGGAGGGGTACGAGCAGTACTTC. This chain links TRBV20-1 with TRBJ2-7; 8 bases are shared with TRBD2. The V gene end was trimmed by 7 bases and the J gene end by 4 bases; junction bases not matched to a gene: 3. The CDR3 covers 11 residues. Germline CDR1 and CDR2: DFQATT and SNEGSKA (reference sequence).

J is TRBJ2-1 and V is TRBV12-3 or TRBV12-4; 10 nucleotides line up with TRBD1. V lost 6 bases to trimming and J lost 8 bases; unmatched junction nucleotides: 10. There are 15 residues in the CDR3. CDR3 sequence reads: CASSPNRGQGYEQFF. DNA of the CDR3: TGTGCCAGCAGCCCAAATAGGGGACAGGGGTATGAGCAGTTCTTC.

V gene TRBV24-1 combines with J gene TRBJ2-1; D call uncertain. This CDR3 is 11 amino acids long. Germline CDR1 reads KGHDR; CDR2 reads SFDVKD. V was pared by 6 bases and J by 7 bases, with 6 bases between. The DNA for the CDR3 is TGTGCCACCAGTAGAGGAAATGAGCAGTTCTTC. Translating it yields CATSRGNEQFF.

This clonotype was counted between two and nine times. This chain links TRBV20-1 with TRBJ1-1; D call uncertain. Germline V lookup: CDR1 DFQATT, CDR2 SNEGSKA (reference sequence). Trimming removed 3 bases at V and 4 bases at J, with 12 bases between. CDR3 length equals 13 residues. The CDR3 protein is CSASRATGTEAFF. The CDR3 region has the DNA TGCAGTGCTAGCCGGGCGACGGGCACTGAAGCTTTCTTT.

This chain connects TRBV13 to TRBJ2-5; TRBD2 agrees at 10 bases. This CDR3 region has 18 residues. CDR1 PRHDT and CDR2 FYEKMQ come from the germline V gene (reference sequence). V dropped 9 bases and J dropped 4; count of bases not matched to a gene: 20. The CDR3 sequence is CARSPGPSGSSFGETQYF. As DNA, the CDR3 is TGTGCCAGGAGCCCGGGGCCTAGCGGGAGTTCTTTCGGAGAGACCCAGTACTTC. The full variable domain, with the rest looked up from reference TRBV13 and TRBJ2-5, is AAGVIQSPRHLIKEKRETATLKCYPIPRHDTVYWYQQGPGQDPQFLISFYEKMQSDKGSIPDRFSAQQFSDYHSELNMSSLELGDSALYFCARSPGPSGSSFGETQYFGPGTRLLVL.

The chain carries TRBV12-3 or TRBV12-4 and TRBJ2-1; no definite D call. The CDR3 length is 14 residues. Trimming removed 1 base from V and 8 bases from J, with 12 bases in between. Here the CDR3 DNA reads TGTGCCAGCAGTTTAGTTGGTGGTTTGGATGAGCAGTTCTTC. This gives the protein CASSLVGGLDEQFF.

This chain uses TRBV11-2 with TRBJ2-2; the match to TRBD2 covers 14 bases. CDR3 length equals 18 residues. Germline V CDR1 and CDR2: SGHAT, FQNNGV. Germline trimming cut 4 bases from V and 2 bases from J; bases unmatched to any gene: 6. CDR3 in amino acids: CASSSSGLAGANTGELFF. The CDR3 DNA reads TGTGCCAGCAGCTCCTCGGGACTAGCGGGGGCCAACACCGGGGAGCTGTTTTTT. The variable domain in full, with the rest retrieved from reference TRBV11-2 and TRBJ2-2, is EAGVAQSPRYKIIEKRQSVAFWCNPISGHATLYWYQQILGQGPKLLIQFQNNGVVDDSQLPKDRFSAERLKGVDSTLKIQPAKLEDSAVYLCASSSSGLAGANTGELFFGEGSRLTVL.

On this clonotype itself: This clone may be a read error of a much larger clone one base away. The chain employs TRBV20-1 and TRBJ1-3; D is possibly TRBD1 (6 bases). This CDR3 has 13 amino acids. Trimming removed 5 bases at V and 4 bases at J, with 12 bases between. Germline V gene lookup returns CDR1 DFQATT and CDR2 SNEGSKA (reference sequence). The CDR3 bases are TGCAGTGCTGATACAGGGACCGGAAACACCATATATTTT. This translates into CSADTGTGNTIYF.

The CDR3 here is CAISESGAGRNEQFF. CDR3 coding DNA: TGTGCCATCAGTGAGTCCGGAGCCGGGCGCAATGAGCAGTTCTTC. J is TRBJ2-1 and V is TRBV10-3; no clear D. The CDR3 has 15 amino acids. V lost 0 bases to trimming and J lost 6 bases, with 12 bases between them. From germline, CDR1 is ENHRY and CDR2 SYGVKD.

The rearrangement links TRBV15 to TRBJ1-2, with a possible D match to TRBD1 (5 bases). V lost 3 bases, J lost 4 bases, and 9 bases lay in between. Germline-derived CDR1 and CDR2 are LNHNV and YYDKDF (reference sequence). The CDR3 totals 13 residues. The CDR3, as DNA: TGTGCCACCAGCAGGCCAGGGCCCTATGGCTACACCTTC. Its translation: CATSRPGPYGYTF.

This rearrangement joins TRBV7-9 to TRBJ2-1, with 8 bases identical to TRBD2. Looked up from germline, CDR1 is SEHNR and CDR2 is FQNEAQ (reference sequence). Losses at the gene ends were 5 bases for V and 9 bases for J; bases not matched to a gene: 12. The length of the CDR3 is 15 residues. CDR3 sequence reads: CASSMVSAGEVEQFF. The CDR3 DNA follows: TGTGCCAGCAGCATGGTTTCAGCGGGAGAGGTTGAGCAGTTCTTC.

This chain's CDR3 is CSAREPGPPEQYF. CDR3 nucleotides: TGCAGTGCTAGAGAACCAGGGCCTCCCGAGCAGTACTTC. The chain has TRBV20-1 and TRBJ2-7, with D possibly being TRBD1 (5 bases). CDR3 length: 13 amino acids. The V end lost 0 bases, the J end lost 6 bases, and 12 bases lay between the germline ends. Germline values: CDR1 DFQATT, CDR2 SNEGSKA (reference sequence).

The chain employs TRBV12-3 or TRBV12-4 and TRBJ1-1; possible D gene TRBD1, 5 bases. The germline V and J ends were trimmed by 4 bases and 5 bases, with 14 bases remaining between them. The CDR3 sequence is 14 residues long. CDR3 residues: CASSSSARGTEAFF. The DNA for the CDR3 is TGTGCCAGCAGTTCCAGCGCCCGGGGGACTGAAGCTTTCTTT.

This clonotype was observed a few times. J is TRBJ1-1 and V is TRBV6-6, with D unclear. Trimming pared 4 bases from V and 4 bases from J, leaving 4 bases between. Germline V gene lookup returns CDR1 MNHNY and CDR2 SVGAGI (reference sequence). The CDR3 has 11 amino acids. Here the CDR3 reads CASSSATEAFF. The CDR3 DNA reads TGTGCCAGCAGTTCTGCCACTGAAGCTTTCTTT.

This chain uses TRBV11-2 with TRBJ2-7; 11 nucleotides line up with TRBD2. The CDR3 length is 18 residues. J gave up 6 bases and V 5 bases, and 18 bases lay outside the gene matches. Germline CDR1 reads SGHAT; CDR2 reads FQNNGV. The CDR3 DNA follows: TGTGCCAGCAGCGAAAATCCGGGACTAGCGGCATTCACGGCCGAGCAGTACTTC. It is translated as CASSENPGLAAFTAEQYF.

The table lists this clonotype with many counts. The chain is built from TRBV7-9 and TRBJ2-7, with D possibly being TRBD2 (5 bases). V was pared by 6 bases and J by 0 bases, with 15 bases between. Germline assignment: CDR1 SEHNR and CDR2 FQNEAQ (reference sequence). The CDR3 length is 15 residues. The CDR3 region is CASSPPTSSSYEQYF. Written as DNA, the CDR3 is TGTGCCAGCAGTCCGCCCACTAGTAGCTCCTACGAGCAGTACTTC.

This clonotype showed up many times. The chain recombines TRBV20-1 with TRBJ2-7; D call uncertain. V gave up 1 base and J gave up 4 bases, with 11 bases separating them. The V gene's germline CDR1 is DFQATT and CDR2 SNEGSKA (reference sequence). This CDR3 spans 13 amino acids. CDR3 amino acids: CSARGPDQYEQYF. In DNA form, the CDR3 reads TGCAGTGCTAGAGGACCAGATCAATACGAGCAGTACTTC.

This clonotype was seen at least ten times. The chain links TRBV6-2 or TRBV6-3 to TRBJ2-7; 7 positions agree with TRBD2. Germline V gene data show CDR1 as MNHEY and CDR2 as SVGEGT. The junction had 3 bases not matched to a gene; V was cut back by 5 bases and J by 2 bases. The CDR3 has 13 residues. The CDR3 region has the DNA TGTGCCAGCAGTGGACTAGGCGCCTACGAGCAGTACTTC. Translating it yields CASSGLGAYEQYF.